This T cell receptor (beta chain) was obtained from a study of T cell repertoires in cytomegalovirus infection. Study context: The authors relied on CMV epitopes, both recently identified HLA-C-restricted and well-studied HLA-B-restricted. Based on public TCR beta signatures, there were indications of CMV infection and of a matching HLA type.

Study-wide results and limits: CMV-specific TCR beta clonotypes restricted by HLA-C dominated the ex vivo response.

Via MiXCR, TCRdb re-called the reads, giving one row per CDR3 protein. The sample carries roughly 990,000 distinct CDR3 sequences, around 32% recorded once. Regarding this clonotype: Its matching antigen is unknown.

The CDR3 runs to 15 residues. Trimming removed 3 bases at V and 1 base at J, with 12 bases between. The clonotype originates from a human donor in good health (CMV status not recorded). Some clones in this sample may be carry-over from other donors' samples. The chain joins TRBV12-3 or TRBV12-4 to TRBJ1-2; weak D call: TRBD1 (6 bases). The sample here was cultured CD8+ T cells from PBMCs, taken from culture after CMV antigen stimulation. The CDR3 is CASSFRDNFNYGYTF. For the CDR3, the DNA is TGTGCCAGCAGTTTTCGGGACAACTTTAACTATGGCTACACCTTC.